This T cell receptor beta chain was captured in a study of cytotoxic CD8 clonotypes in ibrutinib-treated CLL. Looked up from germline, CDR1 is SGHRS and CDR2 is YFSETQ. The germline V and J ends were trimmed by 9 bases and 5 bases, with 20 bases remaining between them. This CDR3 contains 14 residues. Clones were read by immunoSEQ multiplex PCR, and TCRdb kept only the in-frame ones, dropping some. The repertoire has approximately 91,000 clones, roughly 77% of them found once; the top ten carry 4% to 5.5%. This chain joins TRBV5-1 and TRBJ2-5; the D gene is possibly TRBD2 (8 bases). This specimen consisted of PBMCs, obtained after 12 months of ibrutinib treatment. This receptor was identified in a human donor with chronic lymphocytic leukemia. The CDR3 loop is CATREGAQGETQYF. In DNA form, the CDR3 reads TGCGCCACCCGGGAGGGGGCCCAGGGGGAGACCCAGTACTTC. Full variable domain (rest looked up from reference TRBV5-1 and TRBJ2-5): KAGVTQTPRYLIKTRGQQVTLSCSPISGHRSVSWYQQTPGQGLQFLFEYFSETQRNKGNFPGRFSGRQFSNSRSEMNVSTLELGDSALYLCATREGAQGETQYFGPGTRLLVL.